Below are 13 T cell receptor beta chains sequenced from a single sample in a study of T cell repertoires in cytomegalovirus infection. MiXCR, applied by TCRdb to the reads, yields one record per CDR3 protein. Among fewer than 550,000 distinct CDR3 sequences listed, 11% were seen once. Sequencing used PBMCs. The origin of the receptors is a human donor in good health (CMV status not recorded). Some clones in this sample may be carry-over from other donors' samples.

This clonotype has at least ten counts. The chain couples TRBV11-2 to TRBJ1-4, with a weak D call TRBD1 (5 bases). Germline-derived CDR1 and CDR2 are SGHAT and FQNNGV. The CDR3 contains 14 residues. V was shortened by 4 bases and J by 5 bases, with 11 bases between the two germline ends. CDR3 in amino acids: CASSSGPKNEKLFF. CDR3 DNA: TGTGCCAGCAGCTCGGGACCCAAGAATGAAAAACTGTTTTTT.

This clonotype showed up many times. The V gene is TRBV7-8, the J gene TRBJ2-5; 11 bases map to TRBD2. CDR1 SGHVS and CDR2 FQNEAQ come from the germline V gene. CDR3 length equals 16 residues. The V gene end was trimmed by 7 bases and the J gene end by 5 bases; junction bases not matched to a gene: 12. In DNA, the CDR3 is TGTGCCAGCAACGTAGCGGGGGGGCCGCAGGGGGAGACCCAGTACTTC. Translated, it gives CASNVAGGPQGETQYF. Supplemented by reference TRBV7-8 and TRBJ2-5, the full variable domain reads GAGVSQSPRYKVAKRGQDVALRCDPISGHVSLFWYQQALGQGPEFLTYFQNEAQLDKSGLPSDRFFAERPEGSVSTLKIQRTQQEDSAVYLCASNVAGGPQGETQYFGPGTRLLVL.

This clonotype was picked up a small number of times. The rearrangement links TRBV2 to TRBJ1-5; a weak D match, TRBD1 (5 bases). The CDR3 covers 16 residues. CDR1 is SNHLY, CDR2 FYNNEI, per germline. Trimming removed 2 bases from V and 0 bases from J, with 11 bases in between. The CDR3 here is CASSEKGIYSNQPQHF. CDR3 DNA: TGTGCCAGCAGTGAAAAGGGGATTTATAGCAATCAGCCCCAGCATTTT.

This clonotype was counted only a few times. The gene calls are TRBV5-1 and TRBJ2-7; TRBD2 agrees at 13 bases. V was pared by 4 bases and J by 1 base, with 5 bases of the junction left unmatched. The germline V gene encodes CDR1 SGHRS and CDR2 YFSETQ. This CDR3 has 16 amino acids. Here the CDR3 DNA reads TGCGCCAGCAGCACCACTAGCGGGAGGGGGTCCTACGAGCAGTACTTC. The encoded protein is CASSTTSGRGSYEQYF.

Ten or more counts support this clonotype. The rearrangement joins TRBV4-2 to TRBJ1-2; TRBD1 might be the D (6 bases). There are 13 residues in the CDR3. Germline-derived CDR1 and CDR2 are LGHNA and YNFKEQ. Trimming left V 2 bases short and J 8 bases short, with 12 bases between. As DNA, the CDR3 is TGTGCCAGCAGCCAACCCTCAGGGGAAGGCTACACCTTC. Residues: CASSQPSGEGYTF.

With regard to this clonotype: A much larger clonotype is one base distant, so this may be a read error. This chain links TRBV28 with TRBJ2-3, with D perhaps TRBD2 (6 bases). Germline V gene sequence: CDR1 MDHEN, CDR2 SYDVKM. This CDR3 has 14 amino acids. CDR3 loop: CDSSSGGNTDTQYF. DNA of the CDR3: TGTGACAGCAGTTCGGGCGGGAACACAGATACGCAGTATTTT.

A few counts support this clonotype. The CDR3 spells CASSLAEGHTGELFF. In nucleotides, the CDR3 is TGCGCCAGCAGCTTGGCCGAGGGGCACACCGGGGAGCTGTTTTTT. This chain connects TRBV5-1 to TRBJ2-2, with D tentatively TRBD1 or TRBD2 (5 bases each). The CDR3 length is 15 residues. Germline lookup yields CDR1 SGHRS and CDR2 YFSETQ. V was pared by 0 bases and J by 3 bases, with 9 bases between. Variable domain in full (rest from reference TRBV5-1 and TRBJ2-2): KAGVTQTPRYLIKTRGQQVTLSCSPISGHRSVSWYQQTPGQGLQFLFEYFSETQRNKGNFPGRFSGRQFSNSRSEMNVSTLELGDSALYLCASSLAEGHTGELFFGEGSRLTVL.

The V and J genes are TRBV14 and TRBJ2-5; TRBD1 or TRBD2 may be the D gene (5 bases each). The CDR3 covers 14 residues. V was shortened by 5 bases and J by 2 bases, with 12 bases between the two germline ends. Germline-derived CDR1 and CDR2 are SGHDN and FVKESK. Here the CDR3 reads CASSVGTRQETQYF. The CDR3 DNA is TGTGCCAGCAGCGTCGGGACGCGGCAAGAGACCCAGTACTTC. The full variable domain, in which reference TRBV14 and TRBJ2-5 provide the parts outside the CDR3, is EAGVTQFPSHSVIEKGQTVTLRCDPISGHDNLYWYRRVMGKEIKFLLHFVKESKQDESGMPNNRFLAERTGGTYSTLKVQPAELEDSGVYFCASSVGTRQETQYFGPGTRLLVL.

The sample holds many counts of this clonotype. The chain employs TRBV15 and TRBJ2-7; D tentatively fits TRBD1 or TRBD2 (5 bases each). Germline CDR1 reads LNHNV; CDR2 reads YYDKDF (reference sequence). CDR3 length: 14 amino acids. V lost 6 bases and J 2 bases, leaving 14 bases between the germline ends. This chain's CDR3 is CATRPGTKTYEQYF. The CDR3 bases are TGTGCCACCAGACCCGGGACCAAGACCTACGAGCAGTACTTC.

This clonotype was observed many times. V is TRBV7-8 and J is TRBJ1-6, with D perhaps matching TRBD1 (6 bases). The germline V gene has CDR1 SGHVS and CDR2 FQNEAQ. The CDR3 totals 15 residues. Trimming took off 2 bases at V and 7 bases at J, with 12 bases between the two ends. The CDR3 sequence: CASSLTRDNNSPLHF. In nucleotides, the CDR3 is TGTGCCAGCAGCTTAACCCGGGACAACAATTCACCCCTCCACTTT.

This clonotype occurred many times. This chain joins TRBV12-3 or TRBV12-4 and TRBJ2-5; 11 bases are a match to TRBD2. Trimming at V came to 6 bases and at J to 5 bases, leaving 8 bases not matched to a gene. The CDR3 is 15 residues long. The CDR3 region has the DNA TGTGCCAGCAGGCTAGCGGGGGGCCGAAGGGAGACCCAGTACTTC. This sequence encodes CASRLAGGRRETQYF.

The V and J genes are TRBV5-6 and TRBJ2-5, with D tentatively TRBD1 (6 bases). The germline V gene encodes CDR1 SGHDT and CDR2 YYEEEE. Trimming left V 2 bases short and J 2 bases short, with 16 bases between. The CDR3 totals 16 residues. CDR3 amino acids: CASSFDDLGGQETQYF. CDR3 nucleotides: TGTGCCAGCAGCTTTGATGACTTAGGGGGACAAGAGACCCAGTACTTC.

This clonotype was found many times. The chain recombines TRBV24-1 with TRBJ2-3; no clear D gene. Trimming took off 0 bases at V and 1 base at J, with 13 bases between the two ends. Germline V gene lookup returns CDR1 KGHDR and CDR2 SFDVKD. The CDR3 length is 17 residues. The CDR3, as DNA: TGTGCCACCAGTGATTTGGGTTCGACGAGTCGCACAGATACGCAGTATTTT. The encoded protein is CATSDLGSTSRTDTQYF.